The 29 T cell receptor beta chains given below trace back to one sample, sequenced in a study of shared clonotypes between healthy human individuals. The method was immunoSEQ multiplex PCR; TCRdb's version includes in-frame clones alone and lacks a portion of them. The data hold fewer than 1.6 million clones, with approximately 98.5% observed a single time. The sequencing sample was made of naive CD4+ T cells sorted from blood. Subset denoted: CD45RA+ positively selected. The receptors were gathered from a man aged 25 to 45 in good health.

The chain has TRBV10-3 and TRBJ2-7; 15 bases are a match to TRBD2. The V gene's germline CDR1 is ENHRY and CDR2 SYGVKD. The CDR3 runs 15 residues. Trimming at V came to 6 bases and at J to 6 bases, leaving 6 bases not matched to a gene. The CDR3 coding sequence is TGTGCCATCAGCCGGACTAGCGGGAGGGTTGGCGAGCAGTACTTC. It codes for CAISRTSGRVGEQYF.

CDR3 amino acids: CASSLSSGSTDTQYF. The DNA for the CDR3 is TGTGCCAGCAGCTTATCTAGCGGGAGTACAGATACGCAGTATTTT. The chain couples TRBV11-3 to TRBJ2-3; 10 bases are shared with TRBD2. The length of the CDR3 is 15 residues. V gave up 2 bases and J gave up 3 bases; unmatched junction bases: 2. Germline assignment: CDR1 SGHNT and CDR2 YENEEA.

The chain is built from TRBV5-4 and TRBJ1-1; D may be TRBD1 (6 bases). The CDR3 is 16 residues long. Trimming left V 0 bases short and J 0 bases short, with 12 bases between. The germline V gene has CDR1 SGHNT and CDR2 YYREEE (reference sequence). CDR3 protein: CASSLGNRVVNTEAFF. The CDR3 coding sequence is TGTGCCAGCAGCTTGGGAAACAGGGTCGTGAACACTGAAGCTTTCTTT.

The J gene is TRBJ2-3, the V gene TRBV9; 8 nucleotides match TRBD2. The CDR3 has 15 residues. Losses at the gene ends were 3 bases for V and 1 base for J; bases not matched to a gene: 4. Germline V CDR1 and CDR2: SGDLS, YYNGEE. CDR3 sequence (DNA): TGTGCCAGCAGCGGGAAGACTAGCGGCACAGATACGCAGTATTTT. Its translation: CASSGKTSGTDTQYF.

The chain uses TRBV18 and TRBJ2-7; possibly TRBD2 for D (7 bases). This CDR3 has 15 amino acids. The germline V and J ends were trimmed by 6 bases and 5 bases, with 20 bases remaining between them. Germline CDR1 and CDR2: KGHSH and LQKENI. The CDR3, as DNA: TGTGCCAGCTCTTCCACCGGGGGGCAGCAGGACGAGCAGTACTTC. This sequence encodes CASSSTGGQQDEQYF.

This sequence joins TRBV10-2 and TRBJ2-7; a weak D match, TRBD1 (5 bases). Deletions cut 8 bases from V and 0 bases from J, with 17 bases between. The CDR3 loop spans 15 amino acids. Germline V gene data show CDR1 as WSHSY and CDR2 as SAAADI. The CDR3 nucleotides are TGCGCCAGCCAGTCAGGGCTTCTCAGCTCCTACGAGCAGTACTTC. As protein: CASQSGLLSSYEQYF.

The chain links TRBV18 to TRBJ1-5; possible D gene TRBD1, 6 bases. CDR3 length equals 14 residues. V was trimmed by 2 bases and J by 6 bases, leaving 11 bases between them. The germline gives CDR1 KGHSH, CDR2 LQKENI. The CDR3 DNA reads as TGTGCCAGCTCACCAACAGGGTTGGCTCAGCCCCAGCATTTT. This sequence encodes CASSPTGLAQPQHF.

The chain has TRBV7-6 and TRBJ2-3, with 8 bases fitting TRBD2. Germline assignment: CDR1 SGHVS and CDR2 FNYEAQ. Trimming took 5 bases from V and 7 from J; bases not matched to a gene: 17. CDR3 length equals 17 residues. The DNA of the CDR3 is TGTGCCAGCAGCCCGAGTACGGGGGGGACGTACTCACATACGCAGTATTTT. It is translated as CASSPSTGGTYSHTQYF.

This chain joins TRBV27 and TRBJ2-1; D is unclear. V was cut by 4 bases and J by 0 bases, with 7 bases left in between. This CDR3 has 14 residues. CDR1 is MNHEY and CDR2 is SMNVEV in the germline V gene (reference sequence). CDR3 coding DNA: TGTGCCAGCAGTTCCGGTCCCTCCTACAATGAGCAGTTCTTC. The encoded protein is CASSSGPSYNEQFF.

V is TRBV7-8 and J is TRBJ2-5; D may correspond to TRBD1 or TRBD2 (5 bases each). The CDR3 spans 13 residues. V was clipped by 1 base and J by 7 bases, with 10 bases between them. The germline CDR1 and CDR2 sequences are SGHVS and FQNEAQ. The CDR3, as DNA: TGTGCCAGCAGCTTAGGGGACCGAGTGACCCAGTACTTC. Its translation is CASSLGDRVTQYF.

In this sample, this clone turned up once. The chain joins TRBV10-1 to TRBJ2-7; 7 nucleotides line up with TRBD2. Germline CDR1 and CDR2: WNHNN and SYGVQD (reference sequence). Germline trimming cut 5 bases from V and 4 bases from J; bases unmatched to any gene: 23. The CDR3 consists of 19 residues. As DNA, the CDR3 is TGCGCCAGCAGTCCTTATGCTCTTCTCGGGACTATGGGACTTTACGAGCAGTACTTC. Protein: CASSPYALLGTMGLYEQYF.

V gene TRBV18 combines with J gene TRBJ2-7; 9 bases agree with TRBD1. The CDR3 consists of 16 residues. Germline V CDR1 and CDR2: KGHSH, LQKENI. V shed 1 base and J 6 bases; nucleotides not matched to a gene: 10. DNA for the CDR3: TGTGCCAGCTCACCACTAGACGGACAGGGGAGTCCCGAGCAGTACTTC. Amino acids: CASSPLDGQGSPEQYF.

The genes are TRBV20-1 and TRBJ2-1, with no clear D. Germline V gene lookup returns CDR1 DFQATT and CDR2 SNEGSKA (reference sequence). The V gene lost 3 bases and the J gene lost 9 bases, with 9 bases spanning the gap. This CDR3 has 11 residues. The CDR3 DNA reads TGCAGTGCTAGTCGGTACTCTGAGCAGTTCTTC. Translating it yields CSASRYSEQFF.

This chain links TRBV11-2 with TRBJ2-1; maybe TRBD1 (6 bases). The germline V gene has CDR1 SGHAT and CDR2 FQNNGV. The CDR3 loop spans 15 amino acids. V was pared by 0 bases and J by 5 bases, with 11 bases between. CDR3 residues: CASSLEQGFHNEQFF. CDR3 DNA sequence: TGTGCCAGCAGCTTAGAACAGGGTTTCCACAATGAGCAGTTCTTC.

This clone appeared once. This rearrangement joins TRBV30 to TRBJ2-5; the match to TRBD1 covers 7 bases. The CDR3 has 12 residues. V lost 5 bases, J lost 1 base, and 1 base stayed unmatched. In germline, CDR1 is GTSNPN, CDR2 SVGIG (reference sequence). DNA for the CDR3: TGTGCCTGGGACAGGGCCCAAGAGACCCAGTACTTC. Translation gives CAWDRAQETQYF. The full variable domain, rest sourced from reference TRBV30 and TRBJ2-5, is SQTIHQWPATLVQPVGSPLSLECTVEGTSNPNLYWYRQAAGRGLQLLFYSVGIGQISSEVPQNLSASRPQDRQFILSSKKLLLSDSGFYLCAWDRAQETQYFGPGTRLLVL.

The rearrangement uses TRBV19 and TRBJ2-5, with 7 bases identical to TRBD2. Germline V lookup: CDR1 LNHDA, CDR2 SQIVND (reference sequence). J gave up 1 base and V 8 bases, and 4 bases lay outside the gene matches. The CDR3 runs 13 residues. Here the CDR3 DNA reads TGTGCCAGTTTAGGACTAGGCCAAGAGACCCAGTACTTC. This encodes CASLGLGQETQYF.

The V and J genes are TRBV7-9 and TRBJ2-7, with no clear D. Germline V gives CDR1 SEHNR, CDR2 FQNEAQ (reference sequence). The length of the CDR3 is 10 residues. V dropped 6 bases and J dropped 6 bases, with 6 bases sitting between them. CDR3 nucleotide sequence: TGTGCCAGCAGGCCCGGCGAGCAGTACTTC. Its translation: CASRPGEQYF. Full variable domain (remainder filled in from reference TRBV7-9 and TRBJ2-7): DTGVSQNPRHKITKRGQNVTFRCDPISEHNRLYWYRQTLGQGPEFLTYFQNEAQLEKSRLLSDRFSAERPKGSFSTLEIQRTEQGDSAMYLCASRPGEQYFGPGTRLTVT.

The chain employs TRBV5-1 and TRBJ1-1; D is possibly TRBD1 (6 bases). V lost 4 bases and J lost 1, with 14 bases in between. This CDR3 has 15 residues. Germline V gives CDR1 SGHRS, CDR2 YFSETQ. The CDR3 sequence is CASSPLQGGNTEAFF. CDR3 sequence (DNA): TGCGCCAGCAGCCCTTTACAGGGAGGGAACACTGAAGCTTTCTTT.

The J gene is TRBJ1-1, the V gene TRBV6-6, with D possibly TRBD1 on 6 matching bases. CDR1 and CDR2 from the germline V gene are MNHNY and SVGAGI (reference sequence). The CDR3 loop spans 14 amino acids. V lost 6 bases and J lost 5, with 16 bases in between. The CDR3 loop is CASSLEGGTTEAFF. The DNA for the CDR3 is TGTGCCAGCAGCCTCGAGGGGGGGACGACTGAAGCTTTCTTT.

Turning to this clone: The sample contains more than one DNA sequence encoding this CDR3. The chain combines TRBV7-2 with TRBJ1-5; D uncertain. Germline V CDR1 and CDR2: SGHTA, FQGNSA. The CDR3 is 13 amino acids. Trimming took off 3 bases at V and 4 bases at J, with 7 bases between the two ends. The CDR3 DNA reads as TGTGCCAGCAGCTTTGGGTCTAATCAGCCCCAGCATTTT. It translates to CASSFGSNQPQHF.

V gene TRBV18 combines with J gene TRBJ1-1; 7 bases are shared with TRBD1. V trimming: 6 bases; J trimming: 5 bases; junction bases outside the gene matches: 12. The length of the CDR3 is 15 residues. CDR1 and CDR2 (germline): KGHSH, LQKENI. Here the CDR3 DNA reads TGTGCCAGCTCCCCAACAACAGGGGCCAGGACTGAAGCTTTCTTT. Residues: CASSPTTGARTEAFF.

V usage is TRBV11-3 and J usage is TRBJ2-6; D ambiguous. Germline values: CDR1 SGHNT, CDR2 YENEEA. The CDR3 extends over 15 amino acids. The V end lost 5 bases, the J end lost 0 bases, and 8 bases lay between the germline ends. CDR3 amino acids: CASSATTSGANVLTF. The CDR3 nucleotides read TGTGCCAGCAGCGCCACAACCTCTGGGGCCAACGTCCTGACTTTC. The full variable domain, rest sourced from reference TRBV11-3 and TRBJ2-6, is EAGVVQSPRYKIIEKKQPVAFWCNPISGHNTLYWYLQNLGQGPELLIRYENEEAVDDSQLPKDRFSAERLKGVDSTLKIQPAELGDSAVYLCASSATTSGANVLTFGAGSRLTVL.

This sequence joins TRBV2 and TRBJ2-7, with D possibly matching TRBD1 (7 bases). The CDR3 has 17 residues. In germline, CDR1 is SNHLY, CDR2 FYNNEI. Deletions cut 6 bases from V and 5 bases from J, with 26 bases between. The CDR3 DNA is TGTGCCAGCAGGGGGGGAATAACAGGGGTAAGGAGGAACGAGCAGTACTTC. Translation: CASRGGITGVRRNEQYF. Variable domain in full (rest from reference TRBV2 and TRBJ2-7): EPEVTQTPSHQVTQMGQEVILRCVPISNHLYFYWYRQILGQKVEFLVSFYNNEISEKSEIFDDQFSVERPDGSNFTLKIRSTKLEDSAMYFCASRGGITGVRRNEQYFGPGTRLTVT.

Points on this clone: The junction departs from the called germline gene at one end, perhaps through a read error. This CDR3 is CASSPGLAGSYEQYF. The CDR3 DNA is TGTGCTAGCAGCCCAGGACTAGCGGGATCCTACGAGCAGTACTTC. This sequence joins TRBV7-7 and TRBJ2-7; 12 positions match TRBD2. The germline gives CDR1 SSHAT, CDR2 FNYEAQ (reference sequence). This CDR3 spans 15 amino acids.

The table lists this clone with a count of one. The chain is built from TRBV2 and TRBJ1-5; D call uncertain. V lost 0 bases to trimming and J lost 7 bases, with 7 bases between them. CDR3 length equals 13 residues. The germline V gene has CDR1 SNHLY and CDR2 FYNNEI. Here the CDR3 reads CASSEAQEQPQHF. As DNA, the CDR3 is TGTGCCAGCAGTGAAGCGCAGGAACAGCCCCAGCATTTT.

Comments on this clone: Other nucleotide sequences in the sample specify the same CDR3. The chain links TRBV5-1 to TRBJ2-5, with D hard to call. Trimming shortened V by 1 base and J by 4 bases, and 2 bases separated the two germline ends. The CDR3 has 11 amino acids. Germline V gene lookup returns CDR1 SGHRS and CDR2 YFSETQ. CDR3 DNA: TGCGCCAGCAGCTTGTTAGAGACCCAGTACTTC. Translating gives CASSLLETQYF.

V usage is TRBV5-4 and J usage is TRBJ2-3; 8 nucleotides match TRBD2. CDR1 is SGHNT and CDR2 is YYREEE in the germline V gene (reference sequence). This CDR3 contains 17 residues. V was pared by 4 bases and J by 3 bases, with 13 bases of the junction left unmatched. CDR3 sequence reads: CASSPTPSTSGTDTQYF. For the CDR3, the DNA is TGTGCCAGCAGCCCCACGCCTTCAACTAGCGGTACAGATACGCAGTATTTT.

The chain uses TRBV5-6 and TRBJ1-2, with D maybe TRBD1 (6 bases). This CDR3 has 15 amino acids. Trimming cost V 2 bases and J 4 bases, with 15 bases left between them. Looked up from germline, CDR1 is SGHDT and CDR2 is YYEEEE. The CDR3 region is CASSFGSVRGYGYTF. In DNA form, the CDR3 reads TGTGCCAGCAGCTTTGGGTCAGTCAGGGGCTATGGCTACACCTTC. Full variable domain (outside the CDR3, taken from reference TRBV5-6 and TRBJ1-2): DAGVTQSPTHLIKTRGQQVTLRCSPKSGHDTVSWYQQALGQGPQFIFQYYEEEERQRGNFPDRFSGHQFPNYSSELNVNALLLGDSALYLCASSFGSVRGYGYTFGSGTRLTVV.

The chain couples TRBV5-1 to TRBJ2-7, with a weak D call TRBD1 (6 bases). This CDR3 contains 14 residues. The germline V and J ends were trimmed by 0 bases and 2 bases, with 9 bases remaining between them. CDR1 is SGHRS, CDR2 YFSETQ, per germline. The CDR3 nucleotides read TGCGCCAGCAGCTTGGCAGGGGCGGCCTACGAGCAGTACTTC. This sequence encodes CASSLAGAAYEQYF. Supplemented by reference TRBV5-1 and TRBJ2-7, the full variable domain reads KAGVTQTPRYLIKTRGQQVTLSCSPISGHRSVSWYQQTPGQGLQFLFEYFSETQRNKGNFPGRFSGRQFSNSRSEMNVSTLELGDSALYLCASSLAGAAYEQYFGPGTRLTVT.